These T cell receptor beta chains were read from a single sample in a study of T-cell memory formation after mild COVID-19. MiXCR, applied by TCRdb to the 5' RACE reads, yields one record per CDR3 protein. The top ten clones hold under 15% of a sample with roughly 550,000 distinct CDR3 sequences, about a fifth of them seen once. Sequencing input: PBMCs or a T cell subset sorted from them (not recorded which). These receptors all stem from an adult woman who had mild COVID-19 (a few samples of this study predate the infection). Cell type and time point are not known. The CDR3 runs from the conserved cysteine through the conserved F or W. Fields, in order: clone size, J gene, D gene, V gene, CDR3 DNA, CDR3 protein. A D gene is named only where the DNA matches it firmly. Rows give clone size only sometimes, using once, few, many, or a class for an expanded clone.

clone_size: few; j_call: TRBJ2-5; d_call: -; v_call: TRBV5-5; cdr3_nt: TGTGCCAGCAGCTTGATTGTCGAGCGATTAGAGACCCAGTACTTC; cdr3_aa: CASSLIVERLETQYF
clone_size: few; j_call: TRBJ2-3; d_call: TRBD2; v_call: TRBV30; cdr3_nt: TGTGCCTGGAGTGGCCTTTTAGCGGGAGAGACAGATACGCAGTATTTT; cdr3_aa: CAWSGLLAGETDTQYF
clone_size: -; j_call: TRBJ1-2; d_call: TRBD1; v_call: TRBV6-1; cdr3_nt: TGTGCCAGCAACGGTAGGGACAGGGTTCGAGGCTACACCTTC; cdr3_aa: CASNGRDRVRGYTF
clone_size: -; j_call: TRBJ2-7; d_call: -; v_call: TRBV20-1; cdr3_nt: TGCAGTGCTAGCCGACCAGGGGGAGGCTCCTACGAGCAGTACTTC; cdr3_aa: CSASRPGGGSYEQYF
clone_size: -; j_call: TRBJ1-5; d_call: -; v_call: TRBV7-2; cdr3_nt: TGTGCCAGCAGCTTATCTGGCAGGGTAACTAGCAATCAGCCCCAGCATTTT; cdr3_aa: CASSLSGRVTSNQPQHF
clone_size: few; j_call: TRBJ1-5; d_call: -; v_call: TRBV12-3/TRBV12-4; cdr3_nt: TGTGCCAGCAGTCCCCCCGACTTGGGGGATCAGCCCCAGCATTTT; cdr3_aa: CASSPPDLGDQPQHF
clone_size: few; j_call: TRBJ1-6; d_call: -; v_call: TRBV19; cdr3_nt: TGTGCCAGTAGTTCCCACTTTCTCGTGGAACCCCTCCACTTT; cdr3_aa: CASSSHFLVEPLHF
clone_size: -; j_call: TRBJ2-1; d_call: -; v_call: TRBV9; cdr3_nt: TGTGCCAGCAGTGATATTTCGGCAGCTAACAATGAGCAGTTCTTC; cdr3_aa: CASSDISAANNEQFF
clone_size: -; j_call: TRBJ1-2; d_call: -; v_call: TRBV12-3/TRBV12-4; cdr3_nt: TGTGCCAGCAGCTTTAGGTTAGCAGGGGCCGAAGGCTACACCTTC; cdr3_aa: CASSFRLAGAEGYTF
clone_size: few; j_call: TRBJ2-1; d_call: -; v_call: TRBV24-1; cdr3_nt: TGTGCCACCAGTGATTTTAACCTAAATGAGCAGTTCTTC; cdr3_aa: CATSDFNLNEQFF
clone_size: -; j_call: TRBJ2-7; d_call: TRBD2; v_call: TRBV24-1; cdr3_nt: TGTGCCACCAGTGATTCAACAAGGACTAGCGGGAGAATGGGAGAGCAGTACTTC; cdr3_aa: CATSDSTRTSGRMGEQYF
clone_size: -; j_call: TRBJ1-1; d_call: -; v_call: TRBV12-3/TRBV12-4; cdr3_nt: TGTGCCAGCAGTTTAGAAGTGGTGACAGAGAACACTGAAGCTTTCTTT; cdr3_aa: CASSLEVVTENTEAFF
clone_size: -; j_call: TRBJ1-1; d_call: -; v_call: TRBV10-3; cdr3_nt: TGTGCCATCAGGATATACGTTGCGGACACTGAAGCTTTCTTT; cdr3_aa: CAIRIYVADTEAFF
clone_size: few; j_call: TRBJ2-1; d_call: -; v_call: TRBV6-6; cdr3_nt: TGTGCCAGCGGGGAATCGAGCTCCTACAATGAGCAGTTCTTC; cdr3_aa: CASGESSSYNEQFF
clone_size: -; j_call: TRBJ2-3; d_call: TRBD1; v_call: TRBV5-1; cdr3_nt: TGCGCCAGCAGCTTGGCACGGACAGGGGGCACAGATACGCAGTATTTT; cdr3_aa: CASSLARTGGTDTQYF
clone_size: -; j_call: TRBJ2-5; d_call: -; v_call: TRBV5-4; cdr3_nt: TGTGCCAGCAGCTTGGAGGTCACAGAGACCCAGTACTTC; cdr3_aa: CASSLEVTETQYF
clone_size: few; j_call: TRBJ2-7; d_call: -; v_call: TRBV24-1; cdr3_nt: TGTGCCACCAGTGCTGGGGATTACGAGCAGTACTTC; cdr3_aa: CATSAGDYEQYF
clone_size: -; j_call: TRBJ2-7; d_call: -; v_call: TRBV6-6; cdr3_nt: TGTGCCAGCAGTTTGACGCCGGGACTCGTGGACTACGAGCAGTACTTC; cdr3_aa: CASSLTPGLVDYEQYF
clone_size: few; j_call: TRBJ1-1; d_call: -; v_call: TRBV12-3/TRBV12-4; cdr3_nt: TGTGCCAGCAGTTTAAGTAGGCAGGGCTGGACTGAAGCTTTCTTT; cdr3_aa: CASSLSRQGWTEAFF
clone_size: -; j_call: TRBJ2-3; d_call: -; v_call: TRBV7-2; cdr3_nt: TGTGCCAGCGGAACAGGTCCAGGCACAGATACGCAGTATTTT; cdr3_aa: CASGTGPGTDTQYF
clone_size: few; j_call: TRBJ2-1; d_call: -; v_call: TRBV19; cdr3_nt: TGTGCCAGTAGGGAGGGAGTAAAATACAATGAGCAGTTCTTC; cdr3_aa: CASREGVKYNEQFF
clone_size: few; j_call: TRBJ1-4; d_call: -; v_call: TRBV4-2; cdr3_nt: TGTGCCAGCAGCCAAGACGACAGCCCGGATGAAAAACTGTTTTTT; cdr3_aa: CASSQDDSPDEKLFF